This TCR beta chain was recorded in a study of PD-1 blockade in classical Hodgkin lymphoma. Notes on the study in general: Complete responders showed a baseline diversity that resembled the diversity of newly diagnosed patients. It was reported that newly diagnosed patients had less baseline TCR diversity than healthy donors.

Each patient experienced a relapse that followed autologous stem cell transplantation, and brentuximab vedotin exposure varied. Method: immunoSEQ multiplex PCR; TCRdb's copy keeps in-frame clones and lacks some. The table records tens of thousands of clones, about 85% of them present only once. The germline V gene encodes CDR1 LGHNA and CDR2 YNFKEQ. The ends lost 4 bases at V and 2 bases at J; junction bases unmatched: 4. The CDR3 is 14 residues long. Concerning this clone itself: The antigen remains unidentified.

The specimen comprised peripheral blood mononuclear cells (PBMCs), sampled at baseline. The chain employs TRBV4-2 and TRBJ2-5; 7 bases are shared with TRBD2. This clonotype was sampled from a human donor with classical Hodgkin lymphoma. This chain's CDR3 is CASSPGTTQETQYF. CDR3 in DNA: TGTGCCAGCAGCCCAGGGACTACACAAGAGACCCAGTACTTC.